This T cell receptor beta chain was sequenced for a study of T cell responses to AZD1222 COVID-19 vaccine (dated by TCRdb to about 2021). With respect to the entire study: AZD1222 recipients with second doses at about 4 weeks or about 12 weeks were pooled, because spike-specific TCR depth and breadth did not differ between schedules. Trial participants were enrolled by age into 18-55, 56-69 and 70-plus year subgroups, with 148, 28 and 57 TCR-sequenced participants respectively. TCR sequencing was performed for about 250 trial participants, of whom around 210 were given two doses of AZD1222 and around 26 were given two doses of MenACWY control vaccine. Points the paper makes about the study in general: The whole spike protein was spanned by vaccine-associated CD4 TCRs, and dominant responses were seen in regions 160-218 and 743-854. No day 14 peak-response samples were available, so repertoires were characterized only after the peak T cell response. Reportedly, close to half of the unique spike-specific TCRs recognized epitopes lying outside the regions that are mutated in the B.1.351 and B.1.1.7 variants. The 56-69-year group was small, and its depth increase did not reach significance, likely because of low power. After two AZD1222 doses, spike-specific TCR breadth and depth were significantly higher than at day 0 and than in MenACWY recipients. Participants were mostly white British and included more females than males, and it was suggested by the authors that clonal diversity may have been underestimated. Conclusions about previously exposed vaccinees were limited because only six AZD1222 recipients were SARS-CoV-2 seropositive at baseline.

As for this clone: Its specific antigen is unknown. No base quality information exists; no much larger clone differs at one position.

Counted from cysteine to phenylalanine, this CDR3 has 11 amino acids. Only CDR3 DNA is held: 33 bases, read in frame from base 1. The germline V gene encodes CDR1 LNHDA and CDR2 SQIVND (reference sequence). Trimmed from V: 8 bases; trimmed from J: 4 bases; junction bases lacking a gene match: 0. The CDR3 regions of human TCRbeta chains were analyzed by immunosequencing. Turning to the authors' computational methods: TCRs in the repertoires were matched against a reference library of SARS-CoV-2-specific TCRs that had been generated with the MIRA antigen-specificity platform. Breadth meant the fraction of unique TCRs that were SARS-CoV-2-associated, whereas depth meant the fraction of total T cells that were SARS-CoV-2-associated. Using the MIRA data, each spike-specific TCR was mapped to the spike region that the TCR reacts to and placed in a CD4 or CD8 class. Log10-transformed breadth and depth values were compared by one-way ANOVA with Sidak's multiple comparisons tests. Sourced from immuneACCESS, this table was stored by TCRdb with only in-frame sequences that have V and J called. A share of the clones is absent; for the studies checked, an unresolved V gene accounts for under half, and the remainder has no known explanation. The V and J calls and clone size were taken over from that table, and D and trimming were inferred from the DNA. The sample table lists 70,000 to 85,000 clones, approximately 90% of them with a count of one. About 2.4% of the sample is held by the ten biggest clonotypes.

Interpreted using the paper, the time point label stands for: baseline before first vaccination. The vaccinee samples were drawn from two UK trials, COV001 and COV002, one of which was a single-blind randomized controlled phase 2/3 trial testing AZD1222 (ChAdOx1 nCoV-19) in healthy adults. For TCRbeta chain sequencing, PBMC samples were collected from trial participants at day 0 and at day 28 after the second dose. The chain was built from TRBV19 and TRBJ1-2, with 8 bases in between that match TRBD1. The receptor was isolated from an adult in good health. Sequences were derived from peripheral blood, sampled on day 0 of AZD1222 vaccination. CDR3 reads: CASGQGYGYTF. At the DNA level, the sequence is TGTGCCAGTGGACAGGGCTATGGCTACACCTTC.